The 29 T cell receptor beta chains in this list originate from one sample, sequenced in a study of cytomegalovirus exposure and HLA in healthy donors. The primer mix had 60 Vbeta and 13 Jbeta primers. TCRdb's copy holds only in-frame clones and misses some; the assay was immunoSEQ multiplex PCR. The data hold around 130,000 clones, with about 79% observed a single time. Source material: PBMCs. Source of these receptors: a man in his fifties or sixties in good health and CMV-seronegative.

The DNA for the CDR3 is TGCGCCAGCAGCTTGACTAGCCGAACCACAGATACGCAGTATTTT. As protein: CASSLTSRTTDTQYF. This chain connects TRBV5-1 to TRBJ2-3; TRBD2 is a possible D gene (6 bases). This CDR3 has 15 amino acids. Trimming removed 1 base at V and 2 bases at J, with 11 bases between. In germline, CDR1 is SGHRS, CDR2 YFSETQ.

This clone showed up just once. This rearrangement joins TRBV2 to TRBJ1-2; D uncertain. Trimming removed 7 bases from V and 3 bases from J, with 18 bases in between. Germline lookup yields CDR1 SNHLY and CDR2 FYNNEI. The CDR3 covers 15 residues. CDR3 DNA: TGTGCCAGCATCCCCCCAGGTCCAGTCCACTATGGCTACACCTTC. Translated, it gives CASIPPGPVHYGYTF.

This clone has a handful of counts. The chain has TRBV11-2 and TRBJ2-7; 7 bases are shared with TRBD1. The CDR3 spans 14 residues. After removal of 1 base from V and 4 bases from J, the junction contained 4 bases not matched to a gene. CDR1 SGHAT and CDR2 FQNNGV come from the germline V gene. CDR3 sequence (DNA): TGTGCCAGCAGCTTAGGGGACAGCAGATACGAGCAGTACTTC. Encoded protein: CASSLGDSRYEQYF.

This chain joins TRBV2 and TRBJ2-7; perhaps TRBD1 as D (6 bases). The CDR3 has 14 residues. Germline V gives CDR1 SNHLY, CDR2 FYNNEI. V was cut by 10 bases and J by 6 bases, with 22 bases left in between. CDR3 DNA: TGTGCCACCACAGCAGGGGACACAACCGGCGAGCAGTACTTC. It codes for CATTAGDTTGEQYF.

The genes are TRBV5-8 and TRBJ1-2; no clear D gene. The germline V and J ends were trimmed by 2 bases and 1 base, with 12 bases remaining between them. Germline loops: CDR1 SGHTS, CDR2 YDEGEE. The CDR3 spans 15 residues. The CDR3 nucleotides are TGTGCCAGCAGCTTCCAAACCGCACTTAACTATGGCTACACCTTC. Its protein product is CASSFQTALNYGYTF. Full variable domain (outside the CDR3, taken from reference TRBV5-8 and TRBJ1-2): EAGVTQSPTHLIKTRGQQATLRCSPISGHTSVYWYQQALGLGLQFLLWYDEGEERNRGNFPPRFSGRQFPNYSSELNVNALELEDSALYLCASSFQTALNYGYTFGSGTRLTVV.

This clone was counted between two and nine times. J is TRBJ1-1 and V is TRBV2; D not certain. This CDR3 has 13 amino acids. V was trimmed by 6 bases and J by 3 bases, leaving 11 bases between them. The germline gives CDR1 SNHLY, CDR2 FYNNEI. DNA for the CDR3: TGTGCCAGCAGGGGTGAGGCGGACACTGAAGCTTTCTTT. It codes for CASRGEADTEAFF.

The chain links TRBV5-4 to TRBJ2-7; 10 nucleotides line up with TRBD1. Germline lookup yields CDR1 SGHNT and CDR2 YYREEE (reference sequence). The CDR3 consists of 14 residues. V was clipped by 4 bases and J by 3 bases; unmatched bases: 4. The DNA of the CDR3 is TGTGCCAGCAGCGACAGGACAGGGGGCTACGAGCAGTACTTC. Translated, it gives CASSDRTGGYEQYF.

The chain carries TRBV5-1 and TRBJ2-7; tentative D call: TRBD1 (5 bases). This CDR3 has 14 residues. Looked up from germline, CDR1 is SGHRS and CDR2 is YFSETQ. V lost 0 bases, J lost 1 base, and 8 bases lay in between. The CDR3 region is CASSLGRASYEQYF. The DNA for the CDR3 is TGCGCCAGCAGCTTGGGCAGGGCGTCCTACGAGCAGTACTTC.

The V gene is TRBV7-8, the J gene TRBJ2-7, with TRBD1 matching 7 bases. The germline V gene encodes CDR1 SGHVS and CDR2 FQNEAQ. This CDR3 is built from 14 residues. V shed 1 base and J 2 bases; nucleotides not matched to a gene: 2. The chain's CDR3 is CASSLVQGAYEQYF. DNA of the CDR3: TGTGCCAGCAGCTTAGTCCAGGGGGCCTACGAGCAGTACTTC. Full variable domain (missing parts from reference TRBV7-8 and TRBJ2-7): GAGVSQSPRYKVAKRGQDVALRCDPISGHVSLFWYQQALGQGPEFLTYFQNEAQLDKSGLPSDRFFAERPEGSVSTLKIQRTQQEDSAVYLCASSLVQGAYEQYFGPGTRLTVT.

This clone was seen just once. The chain couples TRBV4-3 to TRBJ2-7; D not certain. The V gene's germline CDR1 is LGHNA and CDR2 YSLEER. CDR3 length equals 20 residues. V was cut by 4 bases and J by 0 bases, with 28 bases left in between. CDR3 bases: TGCGCCAGCAGCCCCACTGTCGGCAGGCTGGTCTACGGAAACTCCTACGAGCAGTACTTC. The encoded protein is CASSPTVGRLVYGNSYEQYF.

The CDR3 DNA is TGTGCCAGCAGCTGGGACAGATCCACTGAAGCTTTCTTT. It yields the protein CASSWDRSTEAFF. The J gene is TRBJ1-1, the V gene TRBV5-4; 7 positions agree with TRBD1. This CDR3 is built from 13 residues. Looked up from germline, CDR1 is SGHNT and CDR2 is YYREEE (reference sequence). V was pared by 3 bases and J by 4 bases, with 3 bases of the junction left unmatched. Looking up the rest from reference TRBV5-4 and TRBJ1-1 gives the full variable domain: ETGVTQSPTHLIKTRGQQVTLRCSSQSGHNTVSWYQQALGQGPQFIFQYYREEENGRGNFPPRFSGLQFPNYSSELNVNALELDDSALYLCASSWDRSTEAFFGQGTRLTVV.

The CDR3 DNA reads as TGTGCCTGGAATGGGCAGGGAACCGAGCAGTACTTC. Its protein product is CAWNGQGTEQYF. The chain employs TRBV30 and TRBJ2-7, with D perhaps matching TRBD1 (5 bases). CDR3 length: 12 amino acids. Per germline, CDR1 GTSNPN and CDR2 SVGIG (reference sequence). The V and J ends lost 4 bases and 6 bases respectively, with 13 bases between them.

The V and J genes are TRBV30 and TRBJ1-4; D perhaps matches TRBD1 (5 bases). The CDR3 covers 14 residues. CDR1 is GTSNPN, CDR2 SVGIG, per germline (reference sequence). Trimming pared 1 base from V and 4 bases from J, leaving 10 bases between. CDR3 coding DNA: TGTGCCTGGAGTGGGGGACTCTTTAATGAAAAACTGTTTTTT. The encoded protein is CAWSGGLFNEKLFF.

The chain is built from TRBV29-1 and TRBJ2-1, with D possibly matching TRBD1 (6 bases). This CDR3 contains 14 residues. V was pared by 1 base and J by 7 bases, with 14 bases between. Germline values: CDR1 SQVTM, CDR2 ANQGSEA. Here the CDR3 DNA reads TGCAGCGTTGAAGTAGGGGGTCTTCGGAATGAGCAGTTCTTC. Amino acid sequence: CSVEVGGLRNEQFF.

This clone occurred once. This chain links TRBV2 with TRBJ2-5, with TRBD1 identical over 8 bases. Near its end, the DNA agrees better with TRBJ2-7, so the J call may be wrong. The CDR3 loop spans 14 amino acids. Germline V gene sequence: CDR1 SNHLY, CDR2 FYNNEI. As DNA, the CDR3 is TGTGCCAGCAGTTTGGACAGGGTCACCTACGAGCAGTACTTC. This gives the protein CASSLDRVTYEQYF.

This sequence joins TRBV9 and TRBJ1-2; D gene ambiguous. The CDR3 loop spans 13 amino acids. The V gene lost 4 bases and the J gene lost 8 bases, with 15 bases spanning the gap. Germline loops: CDR1 SGDLS, CDR2 YYNGEE. CDR3 sequence: CASSLDTTGGYTF. CDR3 sequence (DNA): TGTGCCAGCAGCTTAGACACGACTGGGGGCTACACCTTC.

The chain employs TRBV29-1 and TRBJ2-7; 9 positions agree with TRBD1. CDR1 and CDR2 (germline): SQVTM, ANQGSEA. This CDR3 comprises 14 residues. Unmatched junction bases numbered 9, after V lost 4 bases and J lost 5 bases. The CDR3 loop reads CSVAPGTGRNEQYF. The CDR3 DNA reads TGCAGCGTTGCGCCCGGGACAGGGAGGAACGAGCAGTACTTC.

V is TRBV6-5 and J is TRBJ1-2, with D perhaps matching TRBD1 (5 bases). CDR3 length: 14 amino acids. The V gene's germline CDR1 is MNHEY and CDR2 SVGAGI. V dropped 9 bases and J dropped 4 bases, with 18 bases sitting between them. This CDR3 reads CARDPQGWRYGYTF. As DNA, the CDR3 is TGTGCCAGGGATCCTCAGGGTTGGCGCTATGGCTACACCTTC.

The rearrangement joins TRBV4-1 to TRBJ2-7, with D uncertain. The germline V and J ends were trimmed by 1 base and 3 bases, with 10 bases remaining between them. The germline V gene has CDR1 MGHRA and CDR2 YSYEKL. The CDR3 runs to 14 residues. DNA of the CDR3: TGCGCCAGCAGCCAAGCTTCGTCCAGCTACGAGCAGTACTTC. This gives the protein CASSQASSSYEQYF.

The chain is built from TRBV7-2 and TRBJ2-5; 10 positions match TRBD1. From germline, CDR1 is SGHTA and CDR2 FQGNSA. CDR3 length: 18 residues. The trim removed 2 bases at V and 3 bases at J, leaving 12 bases unmatched. The CDR3 nucleotides read TGTGCCAGCAGCTTATTTTTGGGACAGGGGTCTCTAGAAGAGACCCAGTACTTC. This translates into CASSLFLGQGSLEETQYF. Drawing the rest from reference TRBV7-2 and TRBJ2-5, the complete variable domain is GAGVSQSPSNKVTEKGKDVELRCDPISGHTALYWYRQSLGQGLEFLIYFQGNSAPDKSGLPSDRFSAERTGGSVSTLTIQRTQQEDSAVYLCASSLFLGQGSLEETQYFGPGTRLLVL.

The chain combines TRBV7-9 with TRBJ2-1, with D perhaps matching TRBD2 (5 bases). CDR1 and CDR2 from the germline V gene are SEHNR and FQNEAQ (reference sequence). The CDR3 covers 14 residues. Trimming took off 8 bases at V and 5 bases at J, with 16 bases between the two ends. The CDR3 spells CASEEALGDNEQFF. CDR3 sequence (DNA): TGTGCCAGCGAGGAGGCGCTCGGGGACAATGAGCAGTTCTTC.

The V and J genes are TRBV2 and TRBJ2-3; D perhaps matches TRBD2 (6 bases). The CDR3 is 14 residues long. Germline values: CDR1 SNHLY, CDR2 FYNNEI. V lost 5 bases, J lost 0 bases, and 9 bases lay in between. CDR3 DNA sequence: TGTGCCAGCAGTCCCGGGGGTAGCACAGATACGCAGTATTTT. Translated: CASSPGGSTDTQYF.

This chain connects TRBV15 to TRBJ2-7, with D possibly TRBD2 on 6 matching bases. Trimming shortened V by 1 base and J by 2 bases, and 15 bases separated the two germline ends. Looked up from germline, CDR1 is LNHNV and CDR2 is YYDKDF (reference sequence). CDR3 length equals 16 residues. For the CDR3, the DNA is TGTGCCACCAGCAGAGCCGGGGGACTGTTTGCCTACGAGCAGTACTTC. Translating gives CATSRAGGLFAYEQYF.

The gene calls are TRBV2 and TRBJ1-5, with TRBD1 identical over 8 bases. From germline, CDR1 is SNHLY and CDR2 FYNNEI. Trimming cost V 6 bases and J 4 bases; bases outside gene matches: 8. The CDR3 extends over 15 amino acids. The CDR3 here is CASSLGQAGNQPQHF. The CDR3 region has the DNA TGTGCCAGCAGCTTGGGACAGGCCGGGAATCAGCCCCAGCATTTT.

This chain uses TRBV19 with TRBJ1-5; a weak D match, TRBD1 (5 bases). The germline V and J ends were trimmed by 7 bases and 4 bases, with 11 bases remaining between them. The CDR3 covers 13 residues. CDR1 is LNHDA and CDR2 is SQIVND in the germline V gene (reference sequence). CDR3 protein: CASKEGPNQPQHF. DNA of the CDR3: TGTGCCAGTAAGGAGGGGCCGAATCAGCCCCAGCATTTT.

The DNA of the CDR3 is TGTGCCAGCAGGCTGGGGGCAGACTATGGCTACACCTTC. It yields the protein CASRLGADYGYTF. The chain uses TRBV5-5 and TRBJ1-2, with a possible D match to TRBD1 (6 bases). Looked up from germline, CDR1 is SGHKS and CDR2 is YYEKEE (reference sequence). V lost 5 bases to trimming and J lost 3 bases, with 11 bases between them. This CDR3 spans 13 amino acids.

The chain is built from TRBV4-1 and TRBJ1-3; 9 bases map to TRBD1. CDR3 length: 16 amino acids. In germline, CDR1 is MGHRA, CDR2 YSYEKL. V shed 3 bases and J 11 bases; nucleotides not matched to a gene: 14. CDR3 DNA sequence: TGCGCCAGCAGCCAGGGCAACAGGGGGCCAAGCCAGTCCATATATTTT. As protein: CASSQGNRGPSQSIYF.

The rearrangement uses TRBV5-1 and TRBJ2-1, with 12 bases lining up with TRBD2. The J segment lost 9 bases and the V segment lost 0 bases, leaving 19 bases of the junction unmatched. The CDR3 totals 20 residues. The germline CDR1 and CDR2 sequences are SGHRS and YFSETQ. The CDR3 spells CASSLAGVASGGALLGEQFF. CDR3 in DNA: TGCGCCAGCAGCTTGGCCGGCGTAGCTAGCGGGGGGGCCCTATTAGGTGAGCAGTTCTTC.

V usage is TRBV2 and J usage is TRBJ1-5, with D perhaps TRBD1 (6 bases). The CDR3 has 14 amino acids. Germline V lookup: CDR1 SNHLY, CDR2 FYNNEI. V was clipped by 8 bases and J by 2 bases, with 13 bases between them. As DNA, the CDR3 is TGTGCCAGCTCGGAGTCAGGGGGCAATCAGCCCCAGCATTTT. Translated, it gives CASSESGGNQPQHF.